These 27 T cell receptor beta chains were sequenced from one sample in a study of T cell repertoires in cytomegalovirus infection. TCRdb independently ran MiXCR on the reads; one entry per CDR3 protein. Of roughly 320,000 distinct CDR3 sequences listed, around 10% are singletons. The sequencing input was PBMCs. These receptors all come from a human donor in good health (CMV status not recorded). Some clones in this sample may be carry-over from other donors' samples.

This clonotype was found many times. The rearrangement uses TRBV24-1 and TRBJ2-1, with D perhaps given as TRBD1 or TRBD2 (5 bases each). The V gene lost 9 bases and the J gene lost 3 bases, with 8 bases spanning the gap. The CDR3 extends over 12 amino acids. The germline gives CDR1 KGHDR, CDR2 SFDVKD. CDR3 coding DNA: TGTGCCACCGGGGCGGGCTACAATGAGCAGTTCTTC. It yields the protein CATGAGYNEQFF.

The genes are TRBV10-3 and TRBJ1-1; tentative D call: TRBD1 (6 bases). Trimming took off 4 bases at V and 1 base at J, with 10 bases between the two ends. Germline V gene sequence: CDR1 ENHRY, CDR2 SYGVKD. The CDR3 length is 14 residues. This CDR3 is CAISAGQTNTEAFF. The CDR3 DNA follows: TGTGCCATCAGTGCTGGACAGACGAACACTGAAGCTTTCTTT.

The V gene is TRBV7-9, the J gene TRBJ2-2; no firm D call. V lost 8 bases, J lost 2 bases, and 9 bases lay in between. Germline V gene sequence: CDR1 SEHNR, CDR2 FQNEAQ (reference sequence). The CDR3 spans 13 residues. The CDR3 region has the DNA TGTGCCAGCCCCCAGGAAAACACCGGGGAGCTGTTTTTT. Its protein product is CASPQENTGELFF.

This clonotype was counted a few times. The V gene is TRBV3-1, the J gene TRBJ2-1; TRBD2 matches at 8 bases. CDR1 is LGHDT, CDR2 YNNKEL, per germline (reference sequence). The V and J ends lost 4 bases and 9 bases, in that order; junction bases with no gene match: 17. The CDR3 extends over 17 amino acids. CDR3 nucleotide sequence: TGTGCCAGCAGCCGACAACTTATCGGGGGGGCATTCGGTGAGCAGTTCTTC. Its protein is CASSRQLIGGAFGEQFF.

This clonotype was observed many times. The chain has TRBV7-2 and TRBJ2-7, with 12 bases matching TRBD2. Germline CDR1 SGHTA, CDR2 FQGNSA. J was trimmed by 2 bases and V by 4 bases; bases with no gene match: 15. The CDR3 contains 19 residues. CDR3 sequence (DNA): TGTGCCAGCAGCTCCGGGGATGAGACTAGCGGGGGTAACACCTACGAGCAGTACGTC. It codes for CASSSGDETSGGNTYEQYV.

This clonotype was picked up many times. The CDR3 loop is CASSWERGVYNEQFF. Here the CDR3 DNA reads TGTGCCAGCAGTTGGGAGCGGGGGGTTTACAATGAGCAGTTCTTC. The chain carries TRBV28 and TRBJ2-1, with TRBD2 identical over 9 bases. Per germline, CDR1 MDHEN and CDR2 SYDVKM. The CDR3 loop spans 15 amino acids. Trimming removed 4 bases from V and 4 bases from J; junction bases left unmatched: 5.

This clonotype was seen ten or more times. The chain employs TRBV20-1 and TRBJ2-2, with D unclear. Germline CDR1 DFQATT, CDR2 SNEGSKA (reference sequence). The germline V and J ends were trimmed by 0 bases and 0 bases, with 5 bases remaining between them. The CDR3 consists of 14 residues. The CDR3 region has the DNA TGCAGTGCTAGAGACGCAGCGAACACCGGGGAGCTGTTTTTT. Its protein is CSARDAANTGELFF.

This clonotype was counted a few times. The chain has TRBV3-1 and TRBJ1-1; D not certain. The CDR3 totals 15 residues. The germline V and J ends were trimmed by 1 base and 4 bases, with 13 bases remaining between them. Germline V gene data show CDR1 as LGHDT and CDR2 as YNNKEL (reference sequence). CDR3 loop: CASSQASMGSTEAFF. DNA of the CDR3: TGTGCCAGCAGCCAAGCCAGCATGGGGTCCACTGAAGCTTTCTTT.

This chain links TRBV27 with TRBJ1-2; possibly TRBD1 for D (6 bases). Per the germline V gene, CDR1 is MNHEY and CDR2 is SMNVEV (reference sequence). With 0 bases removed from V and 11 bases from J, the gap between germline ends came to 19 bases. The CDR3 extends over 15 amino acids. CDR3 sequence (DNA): TGTGCCAGCAGTTTATCGGAGGACAGTCGCTACACTTACACCTTC. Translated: CASSLSEDSRYTYTF.

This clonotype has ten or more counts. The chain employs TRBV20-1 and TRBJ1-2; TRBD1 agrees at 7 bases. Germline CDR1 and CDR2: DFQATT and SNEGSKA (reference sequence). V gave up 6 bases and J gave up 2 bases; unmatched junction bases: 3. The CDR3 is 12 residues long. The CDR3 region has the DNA TGCAGTGCCGCGACAGGGAACTATGGCTACACCTTC. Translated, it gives CSAATGNYGYTF.

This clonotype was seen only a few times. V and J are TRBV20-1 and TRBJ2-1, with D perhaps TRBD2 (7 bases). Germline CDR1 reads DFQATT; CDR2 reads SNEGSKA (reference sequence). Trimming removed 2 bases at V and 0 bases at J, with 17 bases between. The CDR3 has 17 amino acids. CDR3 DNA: TGCAGTGCTAGACCAAGGGGGGGGGCGAGCTCCTACAATGAGCAGTTCTTC. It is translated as CSARPRGGASSYNEQFF.

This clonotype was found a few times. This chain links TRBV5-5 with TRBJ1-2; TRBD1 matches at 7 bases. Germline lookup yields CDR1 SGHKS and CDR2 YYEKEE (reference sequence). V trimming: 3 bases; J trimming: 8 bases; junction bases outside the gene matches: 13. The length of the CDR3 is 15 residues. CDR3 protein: CASSSYSGTARGYTF. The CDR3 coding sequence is TGTGCCAGCAGCTCTTACTCCGGGACAGCTCGAGGCTACACCTTC.

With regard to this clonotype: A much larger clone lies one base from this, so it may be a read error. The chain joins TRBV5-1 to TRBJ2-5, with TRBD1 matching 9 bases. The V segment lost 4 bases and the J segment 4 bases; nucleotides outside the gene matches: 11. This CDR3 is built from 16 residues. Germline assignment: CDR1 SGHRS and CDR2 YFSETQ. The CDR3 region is CASSLGQGGGGETQYF. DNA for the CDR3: TGCGCCAGCAGCCTGGGACAGGGAGGGGGCGGAGAGACCCAGTACTTC.

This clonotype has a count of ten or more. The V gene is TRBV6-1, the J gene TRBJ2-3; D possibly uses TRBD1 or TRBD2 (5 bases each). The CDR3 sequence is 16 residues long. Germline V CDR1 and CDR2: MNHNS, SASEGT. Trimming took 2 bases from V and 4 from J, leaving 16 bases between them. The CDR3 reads CASSEPGRPRADTQYF. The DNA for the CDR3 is TGTGCCAGCAGTGAACCGGGACGGCCTCGGGCAGATACGCAGTATTTT.

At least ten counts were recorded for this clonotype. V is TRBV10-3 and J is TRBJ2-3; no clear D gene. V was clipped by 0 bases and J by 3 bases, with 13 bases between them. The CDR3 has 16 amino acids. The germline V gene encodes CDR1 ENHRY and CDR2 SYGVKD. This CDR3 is CAISESFGVRTDTQYF. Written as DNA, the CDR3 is TGTGCCATCAGTGAGTCTTTCGGAGTGAGGACAGATACGCAGTATTTT.

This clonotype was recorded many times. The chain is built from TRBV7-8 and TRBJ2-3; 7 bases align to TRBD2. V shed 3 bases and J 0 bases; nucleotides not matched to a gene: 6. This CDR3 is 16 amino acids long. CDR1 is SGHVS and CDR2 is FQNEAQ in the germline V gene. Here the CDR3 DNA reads TGTGCCAGCAGCTTCCGGGAGCGGGGAAGCACAGATACGCAGTATTTT. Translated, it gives CASSFRERGSTDTQYF.

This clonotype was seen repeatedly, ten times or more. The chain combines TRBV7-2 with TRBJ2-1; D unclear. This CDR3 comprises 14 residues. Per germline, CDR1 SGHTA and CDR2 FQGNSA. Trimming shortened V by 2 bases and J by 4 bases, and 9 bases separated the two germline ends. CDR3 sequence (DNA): TGTGCCAGCAGCTTATTCTGGGGATACAATGAGCAGTTCTTC. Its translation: CASSLFWGYNEQFF.

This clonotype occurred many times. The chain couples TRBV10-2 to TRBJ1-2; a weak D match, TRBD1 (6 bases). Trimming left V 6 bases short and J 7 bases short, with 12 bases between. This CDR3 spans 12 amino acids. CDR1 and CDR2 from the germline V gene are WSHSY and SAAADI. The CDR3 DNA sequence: TGCGCCAGCAGAGGGGGGTTTGGTGGCTACACCTTC. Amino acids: CASRGGFGGYTF.

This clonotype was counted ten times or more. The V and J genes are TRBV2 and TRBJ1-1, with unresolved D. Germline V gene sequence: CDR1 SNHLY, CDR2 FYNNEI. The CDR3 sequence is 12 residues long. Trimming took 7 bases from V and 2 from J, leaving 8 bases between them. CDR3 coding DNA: TGTGCCAGCACGGAGAGCAACACTGAAGCTTTCTTT. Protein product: CASTESNTEAFF.

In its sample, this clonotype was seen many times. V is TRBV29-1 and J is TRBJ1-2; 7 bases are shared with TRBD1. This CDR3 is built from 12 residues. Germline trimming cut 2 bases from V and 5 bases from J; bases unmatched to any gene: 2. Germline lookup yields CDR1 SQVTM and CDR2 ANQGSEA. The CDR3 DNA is TGCAGCGTTGAAAAGGGGGCATATGGCTACACCTTC. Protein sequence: CSVEKGAYGYTF.

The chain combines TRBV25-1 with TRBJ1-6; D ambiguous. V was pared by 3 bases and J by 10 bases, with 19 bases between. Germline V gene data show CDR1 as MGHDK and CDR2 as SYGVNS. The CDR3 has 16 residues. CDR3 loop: CASSEDPGFLRSPLHF. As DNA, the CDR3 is TGTGCCAGCAGTGAGGACCCCGGATTCCTCCGCTCACCCCTCCACTTT.

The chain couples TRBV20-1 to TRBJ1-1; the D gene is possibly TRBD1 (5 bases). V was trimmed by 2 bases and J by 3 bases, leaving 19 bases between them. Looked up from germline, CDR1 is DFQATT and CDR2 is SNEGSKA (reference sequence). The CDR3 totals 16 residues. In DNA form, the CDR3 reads TGCAGTGCTAGAAGGCAGGGTGGTGTCAGGGACACTGAAGCTTTCTTT. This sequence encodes CSARRQGGVRDTEAFF.

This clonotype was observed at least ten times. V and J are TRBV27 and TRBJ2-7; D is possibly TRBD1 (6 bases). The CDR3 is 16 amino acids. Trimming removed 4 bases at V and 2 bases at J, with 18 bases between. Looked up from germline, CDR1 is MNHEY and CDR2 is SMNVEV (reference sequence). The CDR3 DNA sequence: TGTGCCAGCAGTTATTCTTCAGGGGACATTCCCTACGAGCAGTACTTC. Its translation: CASSYSSGDIPYEQYF.

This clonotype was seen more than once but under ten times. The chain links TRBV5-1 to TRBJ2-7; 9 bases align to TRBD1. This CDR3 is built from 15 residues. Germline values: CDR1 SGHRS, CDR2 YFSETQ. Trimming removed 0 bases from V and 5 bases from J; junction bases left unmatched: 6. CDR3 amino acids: CASSLVGTGRNEQYF. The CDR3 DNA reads TGCGCCAGCAGCTTGGTTGGGACAGGGAGGAACGAGCAGTACTTC.

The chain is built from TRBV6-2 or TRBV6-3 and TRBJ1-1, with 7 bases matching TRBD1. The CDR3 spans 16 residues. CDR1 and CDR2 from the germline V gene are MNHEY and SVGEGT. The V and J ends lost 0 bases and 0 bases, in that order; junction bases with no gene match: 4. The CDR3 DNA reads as TGTGCCAGCAGTTACTCGACAGGGACCTTGAACACTGAAGCTTTCTTT. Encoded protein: CASSYSTGTLNTEAFF.

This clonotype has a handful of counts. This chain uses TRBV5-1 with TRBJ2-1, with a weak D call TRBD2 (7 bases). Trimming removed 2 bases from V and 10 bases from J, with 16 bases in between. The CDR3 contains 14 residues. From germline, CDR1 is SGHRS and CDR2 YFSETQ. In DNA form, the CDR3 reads TGCGCCAGCAGCTTTGAGGGGGGGCCGGGGGAGCAGTTCTTC. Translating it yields CASSFEGGPGEQFF.

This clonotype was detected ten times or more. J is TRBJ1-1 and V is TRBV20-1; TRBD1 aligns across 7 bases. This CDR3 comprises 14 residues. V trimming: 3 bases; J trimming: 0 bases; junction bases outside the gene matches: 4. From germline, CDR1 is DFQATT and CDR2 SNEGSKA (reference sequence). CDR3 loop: CSASPQGMNTEAFF. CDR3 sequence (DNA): TGCAGTGCTAGCCCACAGGGGATGAACACTGAAGCTTTCTTT.